These 16 T cell receptor beta chains share one sample of origin, sequenced in a study of blood T cell repertoires in COVID-19. Clones were sequenced by immunoSEQ multiplex PCR, and TCRdb holds only the in-frame ones, with some missing. The table has around 140,000 clones, 86% seen once. The specimen was PBMCs or T cells enriched from blood (not recorded which). These receptors were collected from a man aged 45-65 years who had recovered from COVID-19.

The chain carries TRBV6-5 and TRBJ1-1; tentative D call: TRBD1 (5 bases). Germline CDR1 MNHEY, CDR2 SVGAGI. The CDR3 extends over 13 amino acids. V shed 10 bases and J shed 2 bases, with 14 bases lying between them. Here the CDR3 DNA reads TGTGCCACCCAAATTAGGACAAACACTGAAGCTTTCTTT. It specifies CATQIRTNTEAFF.

The chain carries TRBV6-2 or TRBV6-3 and TRBJ2-7, with TRBD1 identical over 9 bases. Germline V lookup: CDR1 MNHEY, CDR2 SVGEGT. V was clipped by 5 bases and J by 6 bases; unmatched bases: 8. This CDR3 comprises 14 residues. The CDR3: CASSQPGQGVEQYV. Here the CDR3 DNA reads TGTGCCAGCAGTCAACCGGGACAGGGCGTCGAGCAGTACGTC.

The chain is built from TRBV23-1 and TRBJ2-5, with TRBD1 matching over 9 bases. TRBV23-1 is placed among ORFs of uncertain function. The CDR3 totals 16 residues. V lost 3 bases to trimming and J lost 5 bases; unmatched junction nucleotides: 10. The CDR3 bases are TGCGCCAGCAGTCATCCCGGGACAGGGAATAACGAGACCCAGTACTTC. Its translation is CASSHPGTGNNETQYF.

This clone was observed once. The chain uses TRBV21-1 and TRBJ1-3; the table assigns TRBD1, which was not confirmed against the DNA. TRBV21-1 is a known pseudogene. The CDR3 runs to 12 residues. For the CDR3, the DNA is TGTGCCAGCAGCGCACAGGGAAACACCATATATTTT. This sequence encodes CASSAQGNTIYF.

On this clone: A junction end diverges from the germline sequence, so it may reflect a read error. V is TRBV5-4 and J is TRBJ1-1, with 8 bases aligning to TRBD1. The germline CDR1 and CDR2 sequences are SGHNT and YYREEE (reference sequence). There are 14 residues in the CDR3. In nucleotides, the CDR3 is TGTACCAGCTGGCAGGGGGCGAGGAACACTGAAGCTTTCTTT. It translates to CTSWQGARNTEAFF. The full variable domain, completed using reference TRBV5-4 and TRBJ1-1, is ETGVTQSPTHLIKTRGQQVTLRCSSQSGHNTVSWYQQALGQGPQFIFQYYREEENGRGNFPPRFSGLQFPNYSSELNVNALELDDSALYLCTSWQGARNTEAFFGQGTRLTVV.

CDR3 amino acids: CASSRLDEQFF. The DNA for the CDR3 is TGTGCCAGCAGCCGCCTTGATGAGCAGTTCTTC. The gene calls are TRBV7-8 and TRBJ2-1; D gene ambiguous. The CDR3 totals 11 residues. CDR1 and CDR2 from the germline V gene are SGHVS and FQNEAQ. V was trimmed by 5 bases and J by 8 bases, leaving 7 bases between them.

The chain links TRBV6-2 or TRBV6-3 to TRBJ1-5; TRBD1 aligns across 7 bases. The CDR3 consists of 16 residues. CDR1 is MNHEY, CDR2 SVGEGT, per germline. V lost 0 bases and J lost 4; bases outside the gene matches: 6. The CDR3 sequence: CASSYSDRAGNQPQHF. In nucleotides, the CDR3 is TGTGCCAGCAGTTACTCCGACAGGGCCGGAAATCAGCCCCAGCATTTT.

The rearrangement links TRBV7-6 to TRBJ2-7; maybe TRBD2 (6 bases). CDR1 and CDR2 from the germline V gene are SGHVS and FNYEAQ. The CDR3 sequence is 16 residues long. V was clipped by 7 bases and J by 2 bases, with 21 bases between them. The CDR3 region is CASTPERGGGPYEQYF. In DNA form, the CDR3 reads TGTGCCAGCACCCCGGAAAGGGGAGGAGGGCCCTACGAGCAGTACTTC.

This clone was seen only once. As DNA, the CDR3 is TGTGCCAGCGGATTACTAGCGGTACCACCTTACGAGCAGTACTTC. Amino acids: CASGLLAVPPYEQYF. The chain joins TRBV27 to TRBJ2-7; 8 bases are shared with TRBD2. V shed 8 bases, J shed 4 bases, and the junction held 13 bases outside the gene matches. In germline, CDR1 is MNHEY, CDR2 SMNVEV (reference sequence). The CDR3 contains 15 residues.

The rearrangement uses TRBV5-1 and TRBJ2-3, with TRBD2 matching over 10 bases. The germline gives CDR1 SGHRS, CDR2 YFSETQ. With 3 bases clipped from V and 2 bases from J, the junction kept 6 bases outside the gene matches. This CDR3 has 16 residues. As DNA, the CDR3 is TGCGCCAGCAGCTGGCTAGCGGGAGTGCCCACAGATACGCAGTATTTT. Its protein is CASSWLAGVPTDTQYF.

The chain recombines TRBV11-2 with TRBJ1-4, with D maybe TRBD1 (5 bases). Germline V gives CDR1 SGHAT, CDR2 FQNNGV. Trimming took off 1 base at V and 7 bases at J, with 16 bases between the two ends. The CDR3 covers 16 residues. The CDR3 spells CASSLAIRATGEKLFF. The CDR3 DNA follows: TGTGCCAGCAGCTTAGCTATCAGGGCGACTGGTGAAAAACTGTTTTTT. The whole variable domain, remainder taken from reference TRBV11-2 and TRBJ1-4, is EAGVAQSPRYKIIEKRQSVAFWCNPISGHATLYWYQQILGQGPKLLIQFQNNGVVDDSQLPKDRFSAERLKGVDSTLKIQPAKLEDSAVYLCASSLAIRATGEKLFFGSGTQLSVL.

Only one count was recorded for this clone. The chain has TRBV5-6 and TRBJ1-1; D remains unclear. The ends were cut back, 2 bases at V and 4 bases at J, with 6 bases in the middle. There are 12 residues in the CDR3. Per germline, CDR1 SGHDT and CDR2 YYEEEE. The CDR3 DNA reads as TGTGCCAGCAGCTTCCTTAGCACTGAAGCTTTCTTT. Its protein product is CASSFLSTEAFF.

This clone appeared a few times. V usage is TRBV12-3 or TRBV12-4 and J usage is TRBJ1-1, with D possibly being TRBD1 (5 bases). V was cut by 1 base and J by 5 bases, with 8 bases left in between. CDR3 size: 13 residues. The CDR3 DNA reads TGTGCCAGCAGTTTAGGGGGCTCAACTGAAGCTTTCTTT. Protein sequence: CASSLGGSTEAFF.

The chain employs TRBV18 and TRBJ2-5; 14 nucleotides align to TRBD2. This CDR3 has 17 residues. From germline, CDR1 is KGHSH and CDR2 LQKENI. The J segment lost 5 bases and the V segment lost 3 bases, leaving 8 bases of the junction unmatched. CDR3 loop: CASSPRLAGGPWETQYF. CDR3 DNA sequence: TGTGCCAGCTCACCGCGACTAGCGGGAGGGCCCTGGGAGACCCAGTACTTC.

This clone is a singleton in its sample. The J gene is TRBJ1-2, the V gene TRBV5-1; tentative D call: TRBD1 (6 bases). This CDR3 spans 14 amino acids. The V end was cut by 4 bases, the J end by 6 bases, with 16 bases between. CDR1 and CDR2 from the germline V gene are SGHRS and YFSETQ. CDR3 region: CASSPNQGQNGYTF. The CDR3 nucleotides are TGCGCCAGCAGCCCAAACCAGGGGCAGAATGGCTACACCTTC. Supplemented by reference TRBV5-1 and TRBJ1-2, the full variable domain reads KAGVTQTPRYLIKTRGQQVTLSCSPISGHRSVSWYQQTPGQGLQFLFEYFSETQRNKGNFPGRFSGRQFSNSRSEMNVSTLELGDSALYLCASSPNQGQNGYTFGSGTRLTVV.

The genes are TRBV19 and TRBJ1-2; 9 bases fit TRBD1. With 2 bases clipped from V and 2 bases from J, the junction kept 3 bases outside the gene matches. This CDR3 spans 15 amino acids. Germline V gene data show CDR1 as LNHDA and CDR2 as SQIVND (reference sequence). The chain's CDR3 is CASSISTGGNYGYTF. CDR3 nucleotides: TGTGCCAGTAGTATATCGACAGGGGGGAACTATGGCTACACCTTC.